This TCR beta chain was sequenced in a study of response to subunit inactivated influenza vaccine. TCRdb called the RT-PCR reads again in MiXCR, with one record for every CDR3 protein. The table records more than 200,000 distinct CDR3 sequences, roughly an eighth of them present only once. The CDR3 is made up of 13 amino acids. Germline CDR1 is DFQATT and CDR2 is SNEGSKA (reference sequence). V gave up 4 bases and J gave up 3 bases; unmatched junction bases: 6. Study-wide results and limits: The authors offered the suggestion that each seasonal influenza vaccination recruits few new T cells.

This clonotype has ten or more counts. As yet, its antigen is unknown. Sequences were derived from non-naive T cells sorted from PBMCs, sampled 14 to 15 days before vaccination. The chain employs TRBV20-1 and TRBJ2-7; the match to TRBD1 covers 7 bases. The receptor's source is a middle-aged man who received an inactivated influenza vaccine. The CDR3 sequence is CSATSGGDYEQYF. The CDR3 region has the DNA TGCAGTGCTACCTCAGGGGGTGACTACGAGCAGTACTTC.